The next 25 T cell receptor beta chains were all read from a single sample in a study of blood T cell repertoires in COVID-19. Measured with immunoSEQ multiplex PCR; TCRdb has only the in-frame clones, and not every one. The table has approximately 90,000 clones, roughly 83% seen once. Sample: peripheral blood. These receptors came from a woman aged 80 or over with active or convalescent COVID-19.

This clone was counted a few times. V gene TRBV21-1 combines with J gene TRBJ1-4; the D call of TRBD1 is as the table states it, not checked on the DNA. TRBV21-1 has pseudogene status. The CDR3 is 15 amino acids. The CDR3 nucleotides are TGTGCCAGCAGCGATCGACAGGGGGCTAATGAAAAACTGTTTTTT. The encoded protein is CASSDRQGANEKLFF.

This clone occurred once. Here the CDR3 reads CASSPAGLLSYEQYF. The CDR3 DNA follows: TGTGCCAGCAGCCCTGCGGGACTCCTCTCCTACGAGCAGTACTTC. The gene calls are TRBV28 and TRBJ2-7; D is perhaps TRBD2 (6 bases). The length of the CDR3 is 15 residues. V was shortened by 6 bases and J by 0 bases, with 15 bases between the two germline ends. CDR1 and CDR2 from the germline V gene are MDHEN and SYDVKM.

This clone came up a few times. The CDR3 region has the DNA TGCGCCAGCAGCCAAGAAACTATGGGGACAAGCTACGAGCAGTACTTC. Its protein is CASSQETMGTSYEQYF. The gene calls are TRBV4-1 and TRBJ2-7; tentative D call: TRBD1 (6 bases). The germline V and J ends were trimmed by 0 bases and 3 bases, with 15 bases remaining between them. The CDR3 consists of 16 residues. Germline CDR1 and CDR2: MGHRA and YSYEKL.

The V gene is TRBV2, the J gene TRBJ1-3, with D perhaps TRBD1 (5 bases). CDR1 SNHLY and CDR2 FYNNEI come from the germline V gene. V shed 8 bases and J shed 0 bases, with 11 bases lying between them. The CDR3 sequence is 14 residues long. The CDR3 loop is CASVDSASGNTIYF. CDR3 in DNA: TGTGCCAGCGTCGACAGCGCCTCTGGAAACACCATATATTTT.

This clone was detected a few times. The CDR3 loop reads CASSPRTGGYAQETQYF. As DNA, the CDR3 is TGTGCCAGCAGCCCTAGGACAGGGGGGTATGCCCAAGAGACCCAGTACTTC. The gene calls are TRBV3-1 (or the pseudogene TRBV3-2) and TRBJ2-5; 10 bases map to TRBD1. Germline trimming cut 4 bases from V and 1 base from J; bases unmatched to any gene: 9. The CDR3 covers 17 residues. Per the germline V gene, CDR1 is LGHDT and CDR2 is YNNKEL (reference sequence).

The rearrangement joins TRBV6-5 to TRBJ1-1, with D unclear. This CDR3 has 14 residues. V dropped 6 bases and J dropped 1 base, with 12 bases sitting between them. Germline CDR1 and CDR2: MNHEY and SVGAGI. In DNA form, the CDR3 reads TGTGCCAGCAGCCCCGAGGGCGAGAACACTGAAGCTTTCTTT. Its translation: CASSPEGENTEAFF.

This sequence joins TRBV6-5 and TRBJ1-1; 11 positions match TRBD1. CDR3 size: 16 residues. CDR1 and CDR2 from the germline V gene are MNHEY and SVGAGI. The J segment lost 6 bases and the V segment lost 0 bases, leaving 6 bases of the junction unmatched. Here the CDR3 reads CASSYSWTGGVAEAFF. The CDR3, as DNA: TGTGCCAGCAGTTACTCGTGGACAGGGGGCGTAGCTGAAGCTTTCTTT.

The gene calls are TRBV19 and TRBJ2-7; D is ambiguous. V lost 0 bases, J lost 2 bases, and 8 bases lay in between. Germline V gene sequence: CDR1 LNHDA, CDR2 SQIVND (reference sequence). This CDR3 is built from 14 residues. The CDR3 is CASSIDHTAYEQYF. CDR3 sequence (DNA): TGTGCCAGTAGTATAGATCACACAGCCTACGAGCAGTACTTC. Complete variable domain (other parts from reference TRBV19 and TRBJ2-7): DGGITQSPKYLFRKEGQNVTLSCEQNLNHDAMYWYRQDPGQGLRLIYYSQIVNDFQKGDIAEGYSVSREKKESFPLTVTSAQKNPTAFYLCASSIDHTAYEQYFGPGTRLTVT.

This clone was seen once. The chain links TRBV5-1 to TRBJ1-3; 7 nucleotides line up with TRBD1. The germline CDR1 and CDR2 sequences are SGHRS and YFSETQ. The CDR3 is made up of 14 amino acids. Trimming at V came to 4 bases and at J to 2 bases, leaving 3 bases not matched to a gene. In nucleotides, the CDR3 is TGCGCCAGCAGCGGACAGGTGCCTGGAAACACCATATATTTT. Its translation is CASSGQVPGNTIYF.

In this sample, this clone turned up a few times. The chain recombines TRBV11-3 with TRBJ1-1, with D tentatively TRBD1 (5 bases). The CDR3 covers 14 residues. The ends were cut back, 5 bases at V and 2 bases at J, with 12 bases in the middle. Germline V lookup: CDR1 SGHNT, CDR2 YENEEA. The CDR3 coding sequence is TGTGCCAGCAGCATCAGGGTCAGCAACACTGAAGCTTTCTTT. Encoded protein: CASSIRVSNTEAFF.

DNA for the CDR3: TGCAGCGTTGAAGTAGTCCGAAACAATGAGCAGTTCTTC. As protein: CSVEVVRNNEQFF. V is TRBV29-1 and J is TRBJ2-1; D is unresolved. Germline V gene sequence: CDR1 SQVTM, CDR2 ANQGSEA. The V and J ends lost 1 base and 5 bases respectively, with 9 bases between them. The CDR3 is 13 residues long.

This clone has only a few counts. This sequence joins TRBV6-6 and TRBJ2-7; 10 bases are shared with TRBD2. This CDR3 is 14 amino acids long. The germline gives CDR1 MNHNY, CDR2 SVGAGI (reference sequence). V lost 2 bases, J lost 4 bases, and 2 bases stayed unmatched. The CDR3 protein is CASSYSGGEYEQYF. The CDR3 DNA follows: TGTGCCAGCAGTTACAGCGGGGGGGAATACGAGCAGTACTTC.

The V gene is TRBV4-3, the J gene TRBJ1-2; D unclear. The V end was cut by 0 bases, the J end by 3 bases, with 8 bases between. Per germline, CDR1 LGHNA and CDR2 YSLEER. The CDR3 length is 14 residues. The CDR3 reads CASSQDWTYYGYTF. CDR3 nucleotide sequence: TGCGCCAGCAGCCAAGATTGGACTTACTATGGCTACACCTTC.

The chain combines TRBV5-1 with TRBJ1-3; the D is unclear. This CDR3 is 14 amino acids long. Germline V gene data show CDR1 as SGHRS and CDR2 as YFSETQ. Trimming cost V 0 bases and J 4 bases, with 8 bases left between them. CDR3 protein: CASSLAGYGNTIYF. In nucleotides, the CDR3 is TGCGCCAGCAGCTTGGCGGGGTACGGAAACACCATATATTTT.

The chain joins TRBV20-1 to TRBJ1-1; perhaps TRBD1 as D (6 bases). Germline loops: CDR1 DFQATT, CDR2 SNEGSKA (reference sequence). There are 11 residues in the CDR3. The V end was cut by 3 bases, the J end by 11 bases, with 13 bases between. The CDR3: CSAREHRVAFF. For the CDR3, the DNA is TGCAGTGCTAGGGAGCACAGGGTTGCTTTCTTT.

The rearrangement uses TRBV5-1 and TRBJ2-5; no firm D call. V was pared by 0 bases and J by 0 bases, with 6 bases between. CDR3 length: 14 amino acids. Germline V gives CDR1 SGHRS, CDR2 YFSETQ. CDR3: CASSLGNYQETQYF. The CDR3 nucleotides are TGCGCCAGCAGCTTGGGAAACTACCAAGAGACCCAGTACTTC.

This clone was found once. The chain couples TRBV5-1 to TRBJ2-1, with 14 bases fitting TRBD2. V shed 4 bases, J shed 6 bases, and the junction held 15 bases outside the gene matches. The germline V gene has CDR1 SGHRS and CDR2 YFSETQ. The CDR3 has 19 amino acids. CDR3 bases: TGCGCCAGCAGCGTGCGGATTTGGTCCGGGACTAGCGGGAGCAATGAGCAGTTCTTC. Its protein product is CASSVRIWSGTSGSNEQFF.

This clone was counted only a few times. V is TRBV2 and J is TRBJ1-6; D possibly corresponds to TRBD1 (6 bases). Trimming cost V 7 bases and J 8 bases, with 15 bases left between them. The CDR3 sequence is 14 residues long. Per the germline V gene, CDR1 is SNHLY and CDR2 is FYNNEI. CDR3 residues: CASITGNGDSPLHF. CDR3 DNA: TGTGCCAGCATTACAGGGAATGGGGATTCACCCCTCCACTTT.

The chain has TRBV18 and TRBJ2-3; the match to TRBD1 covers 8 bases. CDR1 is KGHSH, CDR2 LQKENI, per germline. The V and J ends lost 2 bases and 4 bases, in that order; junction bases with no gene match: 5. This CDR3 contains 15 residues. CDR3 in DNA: TGTGCCAGCTCACCATCTGGACAGGGTGCAGATACGCAGTATTTT. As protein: CASSPSGQGADTQYF.

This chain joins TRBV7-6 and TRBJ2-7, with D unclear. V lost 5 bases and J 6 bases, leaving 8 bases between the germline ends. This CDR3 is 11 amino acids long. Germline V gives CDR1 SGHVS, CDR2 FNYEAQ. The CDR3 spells CASSLNFEQYF. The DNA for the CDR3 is TGTGCCAGCAGCCTAAACTTCGAGCAGTACTTC. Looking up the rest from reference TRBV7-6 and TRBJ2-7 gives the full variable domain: GAGVSQSPRYKVTKRGQDVALRCDPISGHVSLYWYRQALGQGPEFLTYFNYEAQQDKSGLPNDRFSAERPEGSISTLTIQRTEQRDSAMYRCASSLNFEQYFGPGTRLTVT.

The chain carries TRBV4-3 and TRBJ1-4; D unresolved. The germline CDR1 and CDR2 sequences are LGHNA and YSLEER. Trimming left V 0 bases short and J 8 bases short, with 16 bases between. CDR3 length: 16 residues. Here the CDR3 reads CASSQEWGGPLEKLFF. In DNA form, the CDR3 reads TGCGCCAGCAGCCAAGAATGGGGAGGGCCACTAGAAAAACTGTTTTTT.

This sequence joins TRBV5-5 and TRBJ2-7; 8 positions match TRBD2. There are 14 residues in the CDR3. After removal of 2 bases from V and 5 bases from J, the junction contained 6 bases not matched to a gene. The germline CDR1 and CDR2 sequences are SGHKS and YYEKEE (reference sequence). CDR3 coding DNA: TGTGCCAGCAGCTTCTCTACTAGCGGCCACGAGCAGTACTTC. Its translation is CASSFSTSGHEQYF.

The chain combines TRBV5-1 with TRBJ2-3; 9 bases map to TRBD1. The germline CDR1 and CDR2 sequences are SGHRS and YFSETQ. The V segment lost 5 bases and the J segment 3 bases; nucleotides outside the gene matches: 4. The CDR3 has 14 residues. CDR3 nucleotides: TGCGCCAGCAGACGGGACAGGGCGACAGATACGCAGTATTTT. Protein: CASRRDRATDTQYF.

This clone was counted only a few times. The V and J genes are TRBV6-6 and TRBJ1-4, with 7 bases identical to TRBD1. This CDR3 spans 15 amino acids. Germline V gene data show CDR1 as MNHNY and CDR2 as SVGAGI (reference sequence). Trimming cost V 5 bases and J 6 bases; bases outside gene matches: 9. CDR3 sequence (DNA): TGTGCCAGCAGTCCCTCCGACAGGGACCATGAAAAACTGTTTTTT. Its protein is CASSPSDRDHEKLFF.

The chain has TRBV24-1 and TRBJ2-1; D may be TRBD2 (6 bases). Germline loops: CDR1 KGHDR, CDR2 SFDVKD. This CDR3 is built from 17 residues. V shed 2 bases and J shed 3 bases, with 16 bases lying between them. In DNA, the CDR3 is TGTGCCACCAGTGATTCCCACCGGACTACCGTCTACAATGAGCAGTTCTTC. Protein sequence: CATSDSHRTTVYNEQFF.